Shown below are 3 T cell receptor beta chains from a single sample sequenced in a study of tumor-infiltrating lymphocytes in primary liver carcinoma. From around 18-30 mg of unsorted bulk tissue, DNA and RNA were co-extracted together. The researchers produced TCR beta cDNA from around 500 ng total RNA with a constant-region primer. Three nested multiplex PCR rounds of slightly modified ARM-PCR generated TCR beta libraries. A C-beta reverse primer was combined with TRBV1-TRBV30 forward primers in the first two PCR rounds, and each round had 10 cycles. MiXCR was run by TCRdb on the multiplex PCR reads, yielding one entry per CDR3 protein. The data show 75,000 to 90,000 distinct CDR3 sequences, 72% seen once. Sequencing was carried out using liver tumor tissue from sampling region 1. The subset is: tumor region T1, superior pole. These receptors originate from a middle-aged man with primary liver carcinoma and hepatitis B virus infection.

This clonotype has at least ten counts. At one end the junction does not follow the germline gene, possibly because of a read error. This chain uses TRBV29-1 with TRBJ2-1; D remains unclear. This CDR3 has 14 residues. CDR1 and CDR2 from the germline V gene are SQVTM and ANQGSEA. CDR3 protein: CGVARTPQFNEQFF. In DNA form, the CDR3 reads TGCGGCGTTGCCCGGACGCCTCAATTCAATGAGCAGTTCTTC.

A remark on this clonotype: It may be a read error: a sequence one base away is much more abundant. The chain combines TRBV24-1 with TRBJ2-3; TRBD2 matches 10 bases. The CDR3 contains 16 residues. Germline values: CDR1 KGHDR, CDR2 SFDVKD. Trimming cost V 6 bases and J 3 bases; bases outside gene matches: 8. This CDR3 is CATSSLAGAATDTQYF. CDR3 coding DNA: TGTGCCACCAGTAGTCTAGCGGGAGCGGCGACAGATACGCAGTATTTT.

This rearrangement joins TRBV10-1 to TRBJ2-7; D might be TRBD1 (6 bases). The CDR3 spans 16 residues. V lost 11 bases and J 3 bases, leaving 26 bases between the germline ends. Germline V CDR1 and CDR2: WNHNN, SYGVQD (reference sequence). CDR3 in DNA: TGCGCCTCGCATAAAGTCAGGGGCCGAGGGAACTACGAGCAGTACTTC. This codes for CASHKVRGRGNYEQYF.